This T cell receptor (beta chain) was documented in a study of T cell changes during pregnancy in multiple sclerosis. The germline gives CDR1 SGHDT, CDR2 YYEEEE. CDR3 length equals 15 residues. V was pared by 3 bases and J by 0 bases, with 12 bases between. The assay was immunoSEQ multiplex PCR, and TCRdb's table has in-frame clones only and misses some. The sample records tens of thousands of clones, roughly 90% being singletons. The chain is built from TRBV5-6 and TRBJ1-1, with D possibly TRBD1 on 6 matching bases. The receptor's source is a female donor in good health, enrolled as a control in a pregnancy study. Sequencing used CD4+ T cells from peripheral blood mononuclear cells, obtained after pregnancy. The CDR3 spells CASSSYRVMNTEAFF. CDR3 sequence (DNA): TGTGCCAGCAGCTCCTACAGGGTCATGAACACTGAAGCTTTCTTT. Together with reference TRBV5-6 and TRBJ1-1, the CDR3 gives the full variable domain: DAGVTQSPTHLIKTRGQQVTLRCSPKSGHDTVSWYQQALGQGPQFIFQYYEEEERQRGNFPDRFSGHQFPNYSSELNVNALLLGDSALYLCASSSYRVMNTEAFFGQGTRLTVV.